The 18 T cell receptor beta chains listed next were all sequenced from one sample in a study of radiotherapy plus CTLA-4 blockade in lung cancer. Sequenced by immunoSEQ multiplex PCR; TCRdb stores in-frame clones only, minus some. The repertoire includes about 47,000 clones, about 72% of them detected once, and approximately 8% sits in the top ten. The sequencing here drew on peripheral blood, taken from a patient treated with radiotherapy plus ipilimumab. These receptor sequences come from a human donor with non-small cell lung cancer who had stable disease on radiotherapy plus ipilimumab.

Written as DNA, the CDR3 is TGTGCCAGCAGCTGGGCCGGCAGGGAAGAGACCCAGTACTTC. Protein product: CASSWAGREETQYF. The chain carries TRBV5-4 and TRBJ2-5; D might be TRBD1 (5 bases). Per germline, CDR1 SGHNT and CDR2 YYREEE (reference sequence). V was cut by 3 bases and J by 3 bases, with 12 bases left in between. The CDR3 has 14 residues.

The chain employs TRBV2 and TRBJ2-1, with no clear D. V was shortened by 3 bases and J by 7 bases, with 7 bases between the two germline ends. CDR1 SNHLY and CDR2 FYNNEI come from the germline V gene. The CDR3 covers 12 residues. Written as DNA, the CDR3 is TGTGCCAGCAGTGACCTAGGGAATGAGCAGTTCTTC. This encodes CASSDLGNEQFF. The whole variable domain, filled in from reference TRBV2 and TRBJ2-1, reads EPEVTQTPSHQVTQMGQEVILRCVPISNHLYFYWYRQILGQKVEFLVSFYNNEISEKSEIFDDQFSVERPDGSNFTLKIRSTKLEDSAMYFCASSDLGNEQFFGPGTRLTVL.

This rearrangement joins TRBV5-1 to TRBJ2-6, with D possibly being TRBD1 (5 bases). The germline V gene has CDR1 SGHRS and CDR2 YFSETQ. Deletions cut 5 bases from V and 0 bases from J, with 12 bases between. The CDR3 length is 16 residues. CDR3 nucleotide sequence: TGCGCCAGCAGGTATCGACAGAGCTCTGGGGCCAACGTCCTGACTTTC. Translating it yields CASRYRQSSGANVLTF.

A single count supports this clone. The chain recombines TRBV5-6 with TRBJ2-3, with TRBD2 as a possible D gene (6 bases). CDR3 length equals 16 residues. With 0 bases removed from V and 7 bases from J, the gap between germline ends came to 18 bases. In germline, CDR1 is SGHDT, CDR2 YYEEEE. The CDR3 coding sequence is TGTGCCAGCAGCTTGGTCGGCGGGGCGTTCACGAATACGCAGTATTTT. This translates into CASSLVGGAFTNTQYF.

V is TRBV5-1 and J is TRBJ1-1; the match to TRBD1 covers 7 bases. Germline V gives CDR1 SGHRS, CDR2 YFSETQ. V shed 4 bases, J shed 6 bases, and the junction held 9 bases outside the gene matches. The CDR3 extends over 14 amino acids. CDR3: CASSAQQGQSEAFF. In nucleotides, the CDR3 is TGCGCCAGCAGCGCCCAACAGGGGCAGTCTGAAGCTTTCTTT.

This rearrangement joins TRBV4-3 to TRBJ2-7, with a weak D call TRBD1 (6 bases). The CDR3 sequence is 15 residues long. V lost 1 base, J lost 1 base, and 11 bases lay in between. From germline, CDR1 is LGHNA and CDR2 YSLEER. The CDR3 DNA follows: TGCGCCAGCAGCCAAGGGACAGTAACATCCTACGAGCAGTACTTC. Encoded protein: CASSQGTVTSYEQYF.

The chain employs TRBV6-1 and TRBJ1-6; no clear D gene. Germline V gene lookup returns CDR1 MNHNS and CDR2 SASEGT. CDR3 length equals 14 residues. V shed 4 bases and J shed 6 bases, with 10 bases lying between them. DNA for the CDR3: TGTGCCAGCAGTGCCAGGAGCCTTAATTCACCCCTCCACTTT. Translating it yields CASSARSLNSPLHF.

This chain uses TRBV6-1 with TRBJ1-4, with 8 bases aligning to TRBD1. The CDR3 totals 14 residues. Looked up from germline, CDR1 is MNHNS and CDR2 is SASEGT. V lost 3 bases to trimming and J lost 7 bases; unmatched junction nucleotides: 4. The CDR3 DNA reads as TGTGCCAGCAGTGACAGGGGGCTGAGTGAAAAACTGTTTTTT. The encoded protein is CASSDRGLSEKLFF.

The rearrangement uses TRBV6-5 and TRBJ1-4; weak D call: TRBD1 (6 bases). Trimming removed 8 bases at V and 5 bases at J, with 15 bases between. The CDR3 length is 14 residues. Germline V lookup: CDR1 MNHEY, CDR2 SVGAGI. In DNA form, the CDR3 reads TGTGCCAGCTCGGGGCAGGGGTTGAATGAAAAACTGTTTTTT. Translation gives CASSGQGLNEKLFF.

The CDR3 loop reads CASSETPPDRGTYEQYF. The CDR3 DNA sequence: TGTGCCAGCAGTGAAACACCCCCCGACAGGGGAACCTACGAGCAGTACTTC. V and J are TRBV25-1 and TRBJ2-7; 8 nucleotides match TRBD1. After removal of 2 bases from V and 2 bases from J, the junction contained 11 bases not matched to a gene. This CDR3 has 17 amino acids. The germline V gene encodes CDR1 MGHDK and CDR2 SYGVNS.

The rearrangement links TRBV21-1 to TRBJ1-1. TRBV21-1 corresponds to a pseudogene. The CDR3 consists of 18 residues. CDR3 sequence (DNA): TGTGCCAGCAGCAAAGAGCTGAGGGGATGGGGGGACGACACTGAAGCTTTCTTT. It yields the protein CASSKELRGWGDDTEAFF.

This clone has a handful of counts. The chain employs TRBV11-2 and TRBJ2-7; TRBD2 matches 11 bases. The germline V gene has CDR1 SGHAT and CDR2 FQNNGV. J lost 3 bases, V lost 4 bases, and 14 bases had no gene match. This CDR3 comprises 18 residues. In nucleotides, the CDR3 is TGTGCCAGCAGCTCCCCTAGCGGGGGGCAGACTAACTACTACGAGCAGTACGTC. It codes for CASSSPSGGQTNYYEQYV.

This clone appeared a few times. The chain joins TRBV10-3 to TRBJ1-1; D might be TRBD1 (6 bases). Per germline, CDR1 ENHRY and CDR2 SYGVKD. There are 13 residues in the CDR3. V was pared by 9 bases and J by 5 bases, with 16 bases between. The CDR3 coding sequence is TGTGCCATACAGCAGGGGCGCGAAACTGAAGCTTTCTTT. It codes for CAIQQGRETEAFF.

This clone was counted a few times. This chain uses TRBV14 with TRBJ1-6, with unresolved D. CDR3 length: 13 amino acids. Trimming left V 0 bases short and J 9 bases short, with 6 bases between. In germline, CDR1 is SGHDN, CDR2 FVKESK. The CDR3 DNA sequence: TGTGCCAGCAGCCAAGAGGAAGGTTCACCCCTCCACTTT. Translating it yields CASSQEEGSPLHF.

The chain links TRBV5-1 to TRBJ2-3; D gene uncertain. The germline CDR1 and CDR2 sequences are SGHRS and YFSETQ. The CDR3 totals 16 residues. Trimming shortened V by 0 bases and J by 3 bases, and 14 bases separated the two germline ends. The CDR3 is CASSLEIAGRTDTQYF. The CDR3, as DNA: TGCGCCAGCAGCTTGGAGATAGCCGGTAGGACAGATACGCAGTATTTT.

The chain recombines TRBV6-1 with TRBJ1-1; D remains ambiguous. V was trimmed by 8 bases and J by 0 bases, leaving 10 bases between them. CDR1 and CDR2 (germline): MNHNS, SASEGT. The CDR3 covers 13 residues. The CDR3 loop reads CASHRFMNTEAFF. The CDR3 nucleotides read TGTGCCAGCCACAGATTTATGAACACTGAAGCTTTCTTT.

This clone has more than one count but fewer than ten. V usage is TRBV19 and J usage is TRBJ1-3, with 7 bases that match TRBD1. CDR1 is LNHDA and CDR2 is SQIVND in the germline V gene (reference sequence). The CDR3 spans 15 residues. V shed 7 bases and J 4 bases; nucleotides not matched to a gene: 10. In nucleotides, the CDR3 is TGTGCCAGTAACGGTTACAGGGGATCGGGAAACACCATATATTTT. It yields the protein CASNGYRGSGNTIYF.

The V call is TRBV5-4, the J call TRBJ2-6; D unresolved. Looked up from germline, CDR1 is SGHNT and CDR2 is YYREEE (reference sequence). This CDR3 is 15 amino acids long. Trimming stripped 4 bases from V and 3 bases from J, with 11 bases between. The CDR3 region is CASSPYGDGANVLTF. The CDR3 DNA reads as TGTGCCAGCAGCCCCTATGGGGATGGGGCCAACGTCCTGACTTTC.